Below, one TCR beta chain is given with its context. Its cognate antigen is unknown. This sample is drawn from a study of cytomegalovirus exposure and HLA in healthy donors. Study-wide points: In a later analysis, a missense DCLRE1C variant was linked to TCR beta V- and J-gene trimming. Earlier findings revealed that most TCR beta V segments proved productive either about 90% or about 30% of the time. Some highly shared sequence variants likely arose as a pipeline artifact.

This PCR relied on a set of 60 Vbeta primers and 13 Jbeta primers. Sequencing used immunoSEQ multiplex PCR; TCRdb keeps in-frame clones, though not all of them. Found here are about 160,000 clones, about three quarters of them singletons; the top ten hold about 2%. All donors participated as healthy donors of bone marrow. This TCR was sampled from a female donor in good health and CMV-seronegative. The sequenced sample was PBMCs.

The CDR3 bases are TGTGCCAGCAGTGAAGCCGCTAGCGGGAGCATGTACGAGCAGTACTTC. Translation gives CASSEAASGSMYEQYF. The gene calls are TRBV2 and TRBJ2-7; 10 bases match TRBD2. CDR1 is SNHLY, CDR2 FYNNEI, per germline. J gave up 4 bases and V 0 bases, and 6 bases lay outside the gene matches. This CDR3 has 16 residues.